The present TCR beta chain was sequenced within a study of CD8+CD57+ T cells in acquired aplastic anemia. Study context: Mean yield of DNA from sorted CD4+ and CD8+ cells was approximately 3 ug.

Genomic DNA acted as the template from which TCR beta VDJ combination and CDR3 sequence profiling were carried out. TCRdb analysed the reads with MiXCR anew, one entry per CDR3 protein. This sample yields around 430,000 distinct CDR3 sequences, of which approximately 32% are seen a single time; less than 0.85% belongs to the top ten. As regards this clonotype: The conserved phenylalanine or tryptophan is not found at the CDR3 terminus, so this likely reflects a read error.

V dropped 10 bases and J dropped 8; count of bases not matched to a gene: 17. CDR1 is ENHRY, CDR2 SYGVKD, per germline. The CDR3 sequence is 15 residues long. An expansion of CD8+CD57+ cells by flow cytometry had been shown in patients chosen for sequencing. Each patient gave a blood sample that was collected before any therapy had been received. The chain uses TRBV10-3 and TRBJ1-2; 9 nucleotides line up with TRBD1. The TCR was taken from a human donor with aplastic anemia. Sequencing used sorted CD4+, CD8+, or CD8+CD57+ T cells (not recorded which) from PBMCs. The CDR3 bases are TGTGCCAGTAGGGACAGGGCCCGTAGCCCCTACGGCTACACCATC. Its translation: CASRDRARSPYGYTI.